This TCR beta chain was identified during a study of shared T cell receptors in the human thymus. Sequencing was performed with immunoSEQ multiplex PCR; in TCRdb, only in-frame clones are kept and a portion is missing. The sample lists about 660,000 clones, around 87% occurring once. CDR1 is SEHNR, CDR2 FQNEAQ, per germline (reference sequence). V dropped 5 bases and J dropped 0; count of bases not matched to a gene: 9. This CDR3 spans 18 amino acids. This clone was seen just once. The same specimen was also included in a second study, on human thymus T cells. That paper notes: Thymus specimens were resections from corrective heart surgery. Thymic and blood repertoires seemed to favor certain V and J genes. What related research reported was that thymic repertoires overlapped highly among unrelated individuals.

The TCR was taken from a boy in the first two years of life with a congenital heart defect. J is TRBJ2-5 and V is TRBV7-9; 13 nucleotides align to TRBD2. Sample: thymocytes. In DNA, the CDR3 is TGTGCCAGCAGCCCGCAAGGACTAGCGGGGGACTACCAAGAGACCCAGTACTTC. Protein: CASSPQGLAGDYQETQYF.